Below are 4 T cell receptor beta chains sequenced from a single sample in a study of PD-L1 blockade in urothelial cancer. Sequenced by immunoSEQ multiplex PCR; TCRdb stores in-frame clones only, minus some. The sample has 65,000 to 80,000 clones, roughly 80% seen once. The material sequenced was PBMCs, taken around atezolizumab (anti-PD-L1) treatment. All receptors derive from a man aged 70-80 years with urothelial cancer.

The CDR3 protein is CASSKHPRLAKNIQYF. The DNA of the CDR3 is TGTGCCAGCAGCAAACACCCCAGACTAGCCAAAAACATTCAGTACTTC. The J gene is TRBJ2-4, the V gene TRBV21-1; no DNA check was done on the table's D call, TRBD2. TRBV21-1 represents a pseudogene. The CDR3 consists of 16 residues.

This chain uses TRBV7-7 with TRBJ2-5; TRBD2 is a possible D gene (5 bases). CDR1 is SSHAT and CDR2 is FNYEAQ in the germline V gene (reference sequence). The CDR3 consists of 14 residues. With 6 bases removed from V and 5 bases from J, the gap between germline ends came to 16 bases. CDR3 bases: TGTGCCAGCAGAGCAAAGGGTCCGGGGGAGACCCAGTACTTC. Its translation: CASRAKGPGETQYF.

The sample holds a few counts of this clone. The chain combines TRBV7-8 with TRBJ2-7; 8 positions match TRBD2. J was trimmed by 0 bases and V by 6 bases; bases with no gene match: 7. This CDR3 region has 15 residues. The germline CDR1 and CDR2 sequences are SGHVS and FQNEAQ. This chain's CDR3 is CASRLGLDLSYEQYF. CDR3 in DNA: TGTGCCAGCAGGCTGGGACTAGACCTCTCCTACGAGCAGTACTTC.

This clone has only one observation. The chain joins TRBV9 to TRBJ1-1, with D possibly matching TRBD1 (5 bases). CDR3 length: 12 residues. Germline CDR1 is SGDLS and CDR2 is YYNGEE. V lost 3 bases and J lost 6, with 9 bases in between. CDR3 amino acids: CASSGGGSEAFF. The DNA for the CDR3 is TGTGCCAGCAGCGGGGGGGGTTCTGAAGCTTTCTTT.